This T cell receptor (beta chain) was recovered during a study of cytomegalovirus exposure and HLA in healthy donors. Study-level results: An analysis done earlier found most TCR beta V segments productive about 90% or about 30% of the time.

V gave up 0 bases and J gave up 3 bases; unmatched junction bases: 7. Germline V gives CDR1 SGHRS, CDR2 YFSETQ. CDR3 size: 16 residues. About this clone itself: Its target is not known.

Both 60 Vbeta primers and 13 Jbeta primers went into the PCR. The protocol was immunoSEQ multiplex PCR, while the TCRdb copy is restricted to in-frame clones and leaves out a portion. The sample carries around 150,000 clones, 60% to 75% recorded once. V gene TRBV5-1 combines with J gene TRBJ2-7; 9 bases are shared with TRBD1. The material sequenced was PBMCs. The source of this sequence is a woman aged 50 to 60 in good health and CMV-seropositive. CDR3 nucleotide sequence: TGCGCCAGCAGCTTGGGGGACAGGGACTCTGGCTACGAGCAGTACTTC. This gives the protein CASSLGDRDSGYEQYF.